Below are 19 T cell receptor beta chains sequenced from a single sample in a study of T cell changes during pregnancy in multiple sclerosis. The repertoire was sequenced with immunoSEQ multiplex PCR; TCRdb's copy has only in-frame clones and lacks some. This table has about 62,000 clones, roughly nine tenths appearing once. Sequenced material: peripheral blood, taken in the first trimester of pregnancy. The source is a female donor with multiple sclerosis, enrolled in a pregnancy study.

The CDR3 coding sequence is TGTGCCAGCACCCCCTGGCAAAACTCCTACAATGAGCAGTTCTTC. Protein product: CASTPWQNSYNEQFF. V gene TRBV6-5 combines with J gene TRBJ2-1; no clear D. CDR1 is MNHEY, CDR2 SVGAGI, per germline. The V gene lost 7 bases and the J gene lost 0 bases, with 13 bases spanning the gap. The CDR3 contains 15 residues.

This CDR3 reads CASSSLSVSGANVLTF. In DNA, the CDR3 is TGTGCCAGCAGCTCACTCTCCGTGTCTGGGGCCAACGTCCTGACTTTC. The chain uses TRBV27 and TRBJ2-6; D is unclear. The CDR3 spans 16 residues. Germline values: CDR1 MNHEY, CDR2 SMNVEV (reference sequence). Trimming removed 6 bases at V and 1 base at J, with 13 bases between.

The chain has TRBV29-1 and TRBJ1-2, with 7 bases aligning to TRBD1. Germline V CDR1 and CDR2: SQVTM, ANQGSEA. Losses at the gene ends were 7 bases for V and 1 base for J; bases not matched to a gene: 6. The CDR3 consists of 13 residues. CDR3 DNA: TGCAGCGCAGACAGGGAGGTTAACTATGGCTACACCTTC. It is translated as CSADREVNYGYTF.

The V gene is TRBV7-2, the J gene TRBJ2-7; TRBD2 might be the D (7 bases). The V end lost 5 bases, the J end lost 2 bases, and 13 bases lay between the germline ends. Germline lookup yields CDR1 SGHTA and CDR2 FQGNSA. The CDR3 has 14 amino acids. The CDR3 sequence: CASSPRGGTYEQYF. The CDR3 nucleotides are TGTGCCAGCAGCCCGAGGGGGGGTACCTACGAGCAGTACTTC.

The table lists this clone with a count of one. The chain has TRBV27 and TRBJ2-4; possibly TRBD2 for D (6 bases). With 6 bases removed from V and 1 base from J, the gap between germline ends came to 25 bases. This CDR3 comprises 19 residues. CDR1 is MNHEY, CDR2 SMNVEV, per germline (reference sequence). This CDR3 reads CASREWTKQYGLAKNIQYF. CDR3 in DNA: TGTGCCAGCAGAGAGTGGACTAAGCAGTATGGTCTGGCCAAAAACATTCAGTACTTC.

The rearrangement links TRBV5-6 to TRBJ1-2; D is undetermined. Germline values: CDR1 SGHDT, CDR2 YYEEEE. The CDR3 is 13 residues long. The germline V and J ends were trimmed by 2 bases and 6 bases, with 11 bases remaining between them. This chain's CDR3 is CASSFTFGHGYTF. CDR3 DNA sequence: TGTGCCAGCAGCTTTACCTTTGGGCATGGCTACACCTTC.

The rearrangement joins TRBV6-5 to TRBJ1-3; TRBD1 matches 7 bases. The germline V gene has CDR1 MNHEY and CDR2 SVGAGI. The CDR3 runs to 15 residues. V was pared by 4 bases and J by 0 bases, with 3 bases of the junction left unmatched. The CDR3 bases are TGTGCCAGCAGTTTGGGACAGACCTCTGGAAACACCATATATTTT. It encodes CASSLGQTSGNTIYF.

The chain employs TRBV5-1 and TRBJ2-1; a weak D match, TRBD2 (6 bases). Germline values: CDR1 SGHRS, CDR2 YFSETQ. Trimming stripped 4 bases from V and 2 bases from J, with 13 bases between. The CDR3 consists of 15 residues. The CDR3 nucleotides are TGCGCCAGCAGCCGCATAGCGGAAACCTACAATGAGCAGTTCTTC. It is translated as CASSRIAETYNEQFF.

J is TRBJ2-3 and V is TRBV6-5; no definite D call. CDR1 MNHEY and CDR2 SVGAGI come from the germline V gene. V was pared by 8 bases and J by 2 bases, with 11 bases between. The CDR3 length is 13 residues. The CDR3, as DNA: TGTGCCAGCGGTCCTACAGTCACAGATACGCAGTATTTT. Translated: CASGPTVTDTQYF.

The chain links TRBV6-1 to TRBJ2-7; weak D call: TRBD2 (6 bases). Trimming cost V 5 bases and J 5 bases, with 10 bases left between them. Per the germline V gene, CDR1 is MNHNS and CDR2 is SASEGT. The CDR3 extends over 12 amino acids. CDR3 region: CASSLGGNEQYF. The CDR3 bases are TGTGCCAGCAGTTTGGGGGGTAACGAGCAGTACTTC.

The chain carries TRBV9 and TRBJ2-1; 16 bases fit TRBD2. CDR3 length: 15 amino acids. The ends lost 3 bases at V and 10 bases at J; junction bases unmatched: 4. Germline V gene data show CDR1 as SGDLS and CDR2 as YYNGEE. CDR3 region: CASSAGTSGGGEQFF. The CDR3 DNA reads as TGTGCCAGCAGCGCCGGGACTAGCGGGGGGGGCGAGCAGTTCTTC.

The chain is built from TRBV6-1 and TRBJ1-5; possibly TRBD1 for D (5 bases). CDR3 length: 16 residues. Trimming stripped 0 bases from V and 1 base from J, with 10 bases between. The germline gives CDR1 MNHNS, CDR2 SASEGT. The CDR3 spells CASSEAGGSSNQPQHF. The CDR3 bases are TGTGCCAGCAGTGAAGCCGGGGGATCGAGCAATCAGCCCCAGCATTTT.

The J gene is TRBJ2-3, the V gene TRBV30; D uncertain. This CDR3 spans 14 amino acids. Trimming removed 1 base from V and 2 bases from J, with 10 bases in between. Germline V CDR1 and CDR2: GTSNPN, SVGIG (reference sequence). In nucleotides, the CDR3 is TGTGCCTGGAGTGAGAACTCCGCCACAGATACGCAGTATTTT. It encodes CAWSENSATDTQYF.

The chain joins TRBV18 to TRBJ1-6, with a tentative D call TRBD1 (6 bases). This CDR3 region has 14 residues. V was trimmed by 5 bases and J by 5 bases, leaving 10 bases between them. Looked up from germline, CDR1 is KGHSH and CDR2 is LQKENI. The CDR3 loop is CASSFGQNNSPLHF. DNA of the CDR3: TGTGCCAGCTCATTTGGACAGAATAATTCACCCCTCCACTTT.

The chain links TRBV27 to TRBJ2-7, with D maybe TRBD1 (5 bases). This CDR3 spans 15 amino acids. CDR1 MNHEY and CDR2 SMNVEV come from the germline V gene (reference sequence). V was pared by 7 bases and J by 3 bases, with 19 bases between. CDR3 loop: CASNRRQGRNYEQYF. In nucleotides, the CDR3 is TGTGCCAGCAACCGCCGGCAGGGAAGAAACTACGAGCAGTACTTC.

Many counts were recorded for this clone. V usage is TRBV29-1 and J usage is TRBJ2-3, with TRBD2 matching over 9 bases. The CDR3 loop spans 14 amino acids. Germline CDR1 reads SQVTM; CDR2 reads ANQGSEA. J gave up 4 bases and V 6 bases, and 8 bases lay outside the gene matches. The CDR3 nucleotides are TGCAGCGTCGGGATAGCGGGAGTGGCAGATACGCAGTATTTT. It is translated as CSVGIAGVADTQYF.

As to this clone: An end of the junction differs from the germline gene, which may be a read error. The CDR3 region is CASSSFARAPFNF. The CDR3, as DNA: TGTGCCAGCAGCTCTTTCGCCAGGGCCCCTTTCAACTTC. The V call is TRBV7-9, the J call TRBJ1-2; D might be TRBD1 (5 bases). Germline CDR1 is SEHNR and CDR2 is FQNEAQ (reference sequence). This CDR3 has 13 residues.

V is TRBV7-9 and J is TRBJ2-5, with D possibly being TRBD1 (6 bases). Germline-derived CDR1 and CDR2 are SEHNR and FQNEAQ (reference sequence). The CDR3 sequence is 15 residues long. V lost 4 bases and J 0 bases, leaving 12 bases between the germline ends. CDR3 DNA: TGTGCCAGCAGCTGGGGCTACAGGGACCAAGAGACCCAGTACTTC. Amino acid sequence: CASSWGYRDQETQYF.

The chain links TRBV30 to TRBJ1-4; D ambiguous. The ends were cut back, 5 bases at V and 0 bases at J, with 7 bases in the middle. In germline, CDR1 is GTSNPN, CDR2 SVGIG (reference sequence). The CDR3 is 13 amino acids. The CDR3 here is CAWQRTTNEKLFF. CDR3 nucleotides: TGTGCCTGGCAGCGGACAACTAATGAAAAACTGTTTTTT.